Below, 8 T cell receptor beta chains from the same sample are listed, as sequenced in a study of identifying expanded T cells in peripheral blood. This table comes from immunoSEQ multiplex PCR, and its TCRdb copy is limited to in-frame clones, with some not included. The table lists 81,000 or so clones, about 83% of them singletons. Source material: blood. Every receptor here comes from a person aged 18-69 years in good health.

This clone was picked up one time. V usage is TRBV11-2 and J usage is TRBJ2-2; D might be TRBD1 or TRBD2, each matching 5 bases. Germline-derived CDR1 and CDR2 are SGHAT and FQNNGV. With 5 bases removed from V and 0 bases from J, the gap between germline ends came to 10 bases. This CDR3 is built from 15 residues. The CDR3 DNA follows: TGTGCCAGCAGCCCGCAGGGAGCGAACACCGGGGAGCTGTTTTTT. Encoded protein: CASSPQGANTGELFF.

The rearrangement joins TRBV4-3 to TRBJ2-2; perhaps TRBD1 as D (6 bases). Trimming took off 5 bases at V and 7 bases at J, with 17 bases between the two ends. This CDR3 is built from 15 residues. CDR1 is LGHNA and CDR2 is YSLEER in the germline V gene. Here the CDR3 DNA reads TGCGCCAGCAGCAGAAGTAGGACAGTCAGCGGGGAGCTGTTTTTT. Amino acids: CASSRSRTVSGELFF.

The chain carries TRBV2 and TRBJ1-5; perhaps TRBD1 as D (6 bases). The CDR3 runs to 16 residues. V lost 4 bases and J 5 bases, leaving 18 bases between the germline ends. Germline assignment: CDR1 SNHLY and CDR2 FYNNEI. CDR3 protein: CASSVGAQGRDQPQHF. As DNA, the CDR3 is TGTGCCAGCAGTGTGGGGGCCCAGGGGAGAGATCAGCCCCAGCATTTT.

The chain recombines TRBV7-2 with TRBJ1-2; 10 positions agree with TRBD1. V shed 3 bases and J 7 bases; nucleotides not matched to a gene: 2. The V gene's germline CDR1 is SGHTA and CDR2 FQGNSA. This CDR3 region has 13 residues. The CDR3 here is CASSFGTGVGYTF. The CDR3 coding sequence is TGTGCCAGCAGCTTCGGGACAGGGGTTGGCTACACCTTC.

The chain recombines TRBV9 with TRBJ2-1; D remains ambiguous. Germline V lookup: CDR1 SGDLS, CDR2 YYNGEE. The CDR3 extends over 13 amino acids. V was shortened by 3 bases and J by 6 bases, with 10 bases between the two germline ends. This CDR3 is CASSARYFNEQFF. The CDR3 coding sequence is TGTGCCAGCAGCGCTCGATACTTCAATGAGCAGTTCTTC.

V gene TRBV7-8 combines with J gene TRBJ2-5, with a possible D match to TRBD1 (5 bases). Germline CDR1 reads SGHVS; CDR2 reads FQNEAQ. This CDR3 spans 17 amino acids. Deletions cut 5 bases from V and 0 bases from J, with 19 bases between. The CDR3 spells CASSPGGAGVDQETQYF. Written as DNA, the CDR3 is TGTGCCAGCAGCCCGGGTGGGGCAGGAGTTGACCAAGAGACCCAGTACTTC.

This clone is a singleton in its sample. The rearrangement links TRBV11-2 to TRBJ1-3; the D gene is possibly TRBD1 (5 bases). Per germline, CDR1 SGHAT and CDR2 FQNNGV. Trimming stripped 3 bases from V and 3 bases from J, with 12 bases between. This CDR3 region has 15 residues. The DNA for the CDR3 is TGTGCCAGCAGCTTCACCCGGGACGGTGGAAACACCATATATTTT. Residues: CASSFTRDGGNTIYF. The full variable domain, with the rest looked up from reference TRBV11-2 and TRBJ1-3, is EAGVAQSPRYKIIEKRQSVAFWCNPISGHATLYWYQQILGQGPKLLIQFQNNGVVDDSQLPKDRFSAERLKGVDSTLKIQPAKLEDSAVYLCASSFTRDGGNTIYFGEGSWLTVV.

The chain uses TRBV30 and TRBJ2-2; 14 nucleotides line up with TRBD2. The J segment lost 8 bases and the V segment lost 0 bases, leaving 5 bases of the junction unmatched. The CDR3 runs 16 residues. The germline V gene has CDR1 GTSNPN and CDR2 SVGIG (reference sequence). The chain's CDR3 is CAWSVGLAGVGGELFF. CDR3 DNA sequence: TGTGCCTGGAGTGTGGGACTAGCGGGAGTCGGAGGGGAGCTGTTTTTT.